A selection of T cell receptor beta chains follows, all from one sample in a study of blood T cell repertoires in COVID-19. The assay was immunoSEQ multiplex PCR, and TCRdb's table has in-frame clones only and misses some. Of about half a million clones in the sample, roughly 89% were seen once. Sequencing input: peripheral blood. These receptors all stem from a man aged 18-30 years with COVID-19, enrolled during active disease. CDR3s include the opening cysteine and the closing phenylalanine or tryptophan. A D gene is named only where the DNA matches it firmly. Expanded clones are given a class, and other clones once, few, many or no size at all.

clone size,V gene,J gene,D gene,CDR3 DNA,CDR3 protein
.,TRBV6-5,TRBJ1-1,TRBD1,TGTGCCAGCAGTTACGACAGGGGGCCGAACACTGAAGCTTTCTTT,CASSYDRGPNTEAFF
.,TRBV4-2,TRBJ2-3,TRBD1,TGTGCCAGCAGCGACCGGGACAGGGGGCAAGCAGATACGCAGTATTTT,CASSDRDRGQADTQYF
.,TRBV21-1,TRBJ2-7,.,TGTGCCATCGACGGGAGCTGGGAGCAGTACTTC,CAIDGSWEQYF
.,TRBV5-5,TRBJ2-6,TRBD1,TGTGCCAGCAGCGGACAGGGACCCATACCCTCTGGGGCCAACGTCCTGACTTTC,CASSGQGPIPSGANVLTF
once,TRBV27,TRBJ2-1,.,TGTGCCAGTCGCTTCGGTCCCGAGGGTGAGCAGTTCTTC,CASRFGPEGEQFF
once,TRBV11-2,TRBJ2-7,.,TGTGCCAGCAGCTTTAGCGGACTCCTATACGAGCAGTACTTC,CASSFSGLLYEQYF
once,TRBV10-3,TRBJ1-6,TRBD1,TGTGCCATCAGGGGGGACAGTCATTCACCCCTCCACTTT,CAIRGDSHSPLHF
.,TRBV7-9,TRBJ2-2,TRBD2,TGTGCCAGCAGTTCCCAATCGGGAGGGAACACCGGGGAGCTGTTTTTT,CASSSQSGGNTGELFF
once,TRBV20-1,TRBJ2-1,TRBD2,TGCAGTGTTAGTCAACGGGGGGATCACAATGAGCAGTTCTTC,CSVSQRGDHNEQFF
.,TRBV5-1,TRBJ1-6,.,TGCGCCAGCAGCGAGGGTTTTGACAACTCACCCCTCCACTTT,CASSEGFDNSPLHF
.,TRBV6-1,TRBJ1-5,.,TGTGCCAGCAGTGAATCGATTTACCTTACAGGTCAGCCCCAGCATTTT,CASSESIYLTGQPQHF
.,TRBV29-1,TRBJ1-5,.,TGCAGCGCCAAAAGCGCAGGGTCCAATCAGCCCCAGCATTTT,CSAKSAGSNQPQHF
few,TRBV5-1,TRBJ1-2,.,TGCGCCAGCAGCTCCAGGGAAGGGGATGGCTACACCTTC,CASSSREGDGYTF
.,TRBV9,TRBJ1-3,.,TGTGCCAGCAGCGTAACATCGTGGGGTGCAGGGAACACCATATATTTT,CASSVTSWGAGNTIYF
.,TRBV2,TRBJ1-1,.,TGTGCCAGCAGTGGTCAGGGGTACACTGAAGCTTTCTTT,CASSGQGYTEAFF
.,TRBV2,TRBJ2-7,.,TGTGCCAGCAGTCCTGGACAGTTTCACGAGCAGTACTTC,CASSPGQFHEQYF
.,TRBV5-8,TRBJ2-7,TRBD2,TGTGCCAGCAGCTTGCTAGCGGCTTACGAGCAGTACTTC,CASSLLAAYEQYF
.,TRBV27,TRBJ2-1,.,TGTGCCAGCAGTCCCCGCGAGGCCAGCTCCTACAATGAGCAGTTCTTC,CASSPREASSYNEQFF
.,TRBV19,TRBJ1-5,TRBD1,TGTGCCAGTAGAACAGACAGGGGGGGAAATCAGCCCCAGCATTTT,CASRTDRGGNQPQHF
.,TRBV5-4,TRBJ2-1,.,TGTGCCAGCAGCTTGCGCGGGGGCCGTCCCTACAATGAGCAGTTCTTC,CASSLRGGRPYNEQFF
.,TRBV12-3/TRBV12-4,TRBJ1-1,.,TGTGCCAGCAGGTACAGGGCCGAAGCTTTCTTT,CASRYRAEAFF
.,TRBV6-5,TRBJ2-7,.,TGTGCCAGCAGCCCCGGGACACATTACGAGCAGTACTTC,CASSPGTHYEQYF
.,TRBV5-4,TRBJ2-7,TRBD1,TGTGCCAGCAGCCCCGGGACAGCTAACGAGCAGTACTTC,CASSPGTANEQYF
.,TRBV2,TRBJ1-2,.,TGTGCCAGCAGTGTCGTAGGGCAGGGCTATGGCTACACCTTC,CASSVVGQGYGYTF
.,TRBV4-1,TRBJ2-5,TRBD1,TGCGCCAGCAGCCTTGGGACAGCCCGACGAGAGACCCAGTACTTC,CASSLGTARRETQYF
.,TRBV7-6,TRBJ2-5,TRBD1,TGTGCCAGCAGAAAGGACAGGGGGCAAGAGACCCAGTACTTC,CASRKDRGQETQYF
.,TRBV7-9,TRBJ1-5,.,TGTGCCAGCAGCCCGCTAGGAGGGAGTCAGCCCCAGCATTTT,CASSPLGGSQPQHF
.,TRBV10-2,TRBJ2-1,TRBD2,TGCGCCAGCTGTAGCGGGAGGGCCCGGGAGGCCGATGAGCAGTTCTTC,CASCSGRAREADEQFF
.,TRBV6-5,TRBJ1-6,TRBD1,TGTGCCAGCACCTCGACAGGGGTAACTTCACCCCTCCACTTT,CASTSTGVTSPLHF
.,TRBV5-8,TRBJ2-3,.,TGTGCCAGCAGCTGGGCTACAGGGTCAGGTACAGATACGCAGTATTTT,CASSWATGSGTDTQYF
.,TRBV19,TRBJ1-2,.,TGTGCCAGTAGTATAACCACGGGATACTATGGCTACACCTTC,CASSITTGYYGYTF
.,TRBV5-6,TRBJ2-3,TRBD1,TGTGCCAGCAGCTTGTTTGGTCGTGGGCAGGGGGCAGATACGCAGTATTTT,CASSLFGRGQGADTQYF
.,TRBV2,TRBJ2-5,.,TGTGCCAGTACCCGGGGGGCCCAAGAGACCCAGTACTTC,CASTRGAQETQYF
.,TRBV18,TRBJ2-7,.,TGTGCCAGCTCACCAACGGTGCGCGAGCAGTACTTC,CASSPTVREQYF
once,TRBV7-9,TRBJ2-5,TRBD1,TGTGCCAGCAGCTTAGCCCAGCCCGGGACAGCGCAAGAGACCCAGTACTTC,CASSLAQPGTAQETQYF
.,TRBV9,TRBJ2-1,TRBD1,TGTGCCAGCAGCGCGACAGGGGGAAATAATGAGCAGTTCTTC,CASSATGGNNEQFF
.,TRBV15,TRBJ1-2,.,TGTGCCACCAGCAGAGATACGGGGGGTGTATATGGCTACACCTTC,CATSRDTGGVYGYTF
.,TRBV5-1,TRBJ2-5,.,TGCGCCAGCGCACTAGCTGTAGGGGAGACCCAGTACTTC,CASALAVGETQYF
.,TRBV6-5,TRBJ2-7,TRBD2,TGTGCCAGCACCAAACTAGCGCCTCCCGGCGAGCAGTACTTC,CASTKLAPPGEQYF
.,TRBV5-1,TRBJ1-4,.,TGCGCCAGCAGCGGGGATTGGGCGTCGGGGGAAAAACTGTTTTTT,CASSGDWASGEKLFF